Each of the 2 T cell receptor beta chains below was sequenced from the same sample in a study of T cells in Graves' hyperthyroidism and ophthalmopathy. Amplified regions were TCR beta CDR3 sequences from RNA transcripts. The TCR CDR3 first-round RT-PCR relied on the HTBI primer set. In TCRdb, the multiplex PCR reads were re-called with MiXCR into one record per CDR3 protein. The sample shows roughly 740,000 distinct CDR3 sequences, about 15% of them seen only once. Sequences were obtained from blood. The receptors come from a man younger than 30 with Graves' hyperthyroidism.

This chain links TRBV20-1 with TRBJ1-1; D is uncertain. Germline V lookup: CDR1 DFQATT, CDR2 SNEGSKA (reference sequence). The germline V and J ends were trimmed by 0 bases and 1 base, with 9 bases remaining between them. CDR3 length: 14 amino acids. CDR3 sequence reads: CSARDMRRNTEAFF. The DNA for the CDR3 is TGCAGTGCTAGAGATATGAGACGGAACACTGAAGCTTTCTTT.

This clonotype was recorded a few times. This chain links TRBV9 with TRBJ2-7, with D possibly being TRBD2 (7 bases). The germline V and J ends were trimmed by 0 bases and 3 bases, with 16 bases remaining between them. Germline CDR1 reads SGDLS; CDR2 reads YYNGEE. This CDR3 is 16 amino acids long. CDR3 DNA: TGTGCCAGCAGCGTAGGGGAGGGGGGAGGCTTCTACGAGCAGTACTTC. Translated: CASSVGEGGGFYEQYF.